The text below deals with one T cell receptor beta chain. The antigen remains undetermined. From germline, CDR1 is SGDLS and CDR2 YYNGEE. The CDR3 has 15 residues. V shed 3 bases and J shed 0 bases, with 12 bases lying between them. This record belongs to a study of early T cells in non-severe SARS-CoV-2 infection. The wider study: The chains were unpaired, and the sequenced material was bulk RNA from unsorted whole blood.

Overall study findings and caveats: Matching results from VDJdb favored anti-spike CD8 responses, leaving private and CD4 specificities undetected.

In the library, individual cDNA molecules carried attached unique molecular identifiers. TCRdb called the 5' RACE reads again in MiXCR, with one record for every CDR3 protein. The top ten clones hold about 4.6% of a sample with over 80,000 distinct CDR3 sequences, about 12% of them seen once. This chain joins TRBV9 and TRBJ1-1; D not certain. The sequence came from an adult who was a healthcare worker with PCR-confirmed SARS-CoV-2 infection or an uninfected control (not recorded which). Sequenced here: whole blood, sampled at baseline. The CDR3 nucleotides are TGTGCCAGCAGCGGATACAGCGACATGAACACTGAAGCTTTCTTT. Translation: CASSGYSDMNTEAFF.